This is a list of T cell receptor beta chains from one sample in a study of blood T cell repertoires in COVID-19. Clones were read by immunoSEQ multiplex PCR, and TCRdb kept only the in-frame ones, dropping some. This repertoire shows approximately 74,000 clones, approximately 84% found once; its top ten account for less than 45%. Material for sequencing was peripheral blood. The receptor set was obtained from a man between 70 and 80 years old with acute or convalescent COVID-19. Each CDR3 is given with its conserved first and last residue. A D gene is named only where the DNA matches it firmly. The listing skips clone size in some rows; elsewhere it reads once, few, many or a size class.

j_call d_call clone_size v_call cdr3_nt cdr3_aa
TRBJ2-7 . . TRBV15 TGTGCCACCAGCAGATCCTTGGGCCCCGGGAGCTACGAGCAGTACTTC CATSRSLGPGSYEQYF
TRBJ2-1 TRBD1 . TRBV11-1 TGTGCCAGCAGCAACCGACAGGGGGAGACCTACAATGAGCAGTTCTTC CASSNRQGETYNEQFF
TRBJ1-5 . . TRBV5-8 TGTGCCAGCAGCTTGCTTTCCCAGCCCCAGCATTTT CASSLLSQPQHF
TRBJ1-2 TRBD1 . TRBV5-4 TGTGCCAGCAGCTTCGCGGGACAGAATAACTATGGCTACACCTTC CASSFAGQNNYGYTF
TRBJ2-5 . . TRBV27 TGTGCCAGCAGGCCCTCACAGGGGACCCAGTACTTC CASRPSQGTQYF
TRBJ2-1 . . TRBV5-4 TGTGCCAGCAGTGATACCCACTCACTCAATGAGCAGTTCTTC CASSDTHSLNEQFF
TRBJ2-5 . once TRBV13 TGTGCCAGCAGCTTATTTCTACCCCAAGAGACCCAGTACTTC CASSLFLPQETQYF
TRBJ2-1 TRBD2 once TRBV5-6 TGTGCCAGCAGCTTGGTTACTAGCGGGGGGGCCGACAATGAGCAGTTCTTC CASSLVTSGGADNEQFF
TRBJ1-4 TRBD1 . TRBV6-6 TGTGCCAGCAGTGCCACAGGGGTGGCTGAAAAACTGTTTTTT CASSATGVAEKLFF
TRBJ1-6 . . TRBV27 TGTGCCAGCAGTTCGAGCTCCTATAATTCACCCCTCCACTTT CASSSSSYNSPLHF
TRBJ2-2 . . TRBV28 TGTGCCAGCATGGACGGGACTACCGGGGAGCTGTTTTTT CASMDGTTGELFF
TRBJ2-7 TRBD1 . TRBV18 TGTGCCAGCTCACTGGACAGGGGGCCCATAAGGCAGTACTTC CASSLDRGPIRQYF
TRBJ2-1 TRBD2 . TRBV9 TGTGCCAGCAGCGCATCCACTAGCGGGTCATACAATGAGCAGTTCTTC CASSASTSGSYNEQFF
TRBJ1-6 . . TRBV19 TGTGCCAGTAGTATAACGTTGGTATTTAGCTCCTATAATTCACCCCTCCACTTT CASSITLVFSSYNSPLHF
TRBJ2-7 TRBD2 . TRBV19 TGTGCCAGTAGTACCCTTAGCGGGACACCCTCCTACGAGCAGTACTTC CASSTLSGTPSYEQYF
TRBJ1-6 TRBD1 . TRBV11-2 TGTGCCAGCAGCATCGGACAGGCCGCGACACCCCTCCACTTT CASSIGQAATPLHF
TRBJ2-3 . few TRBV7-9 TGTGCCAGCGTACGAGGAGGTACAGATACGCAGTATTTT CASVRGGTDTQYF
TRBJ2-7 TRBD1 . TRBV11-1 TGTGCCAGCAGCTCTCAACCCCGGGACAGCTACGAGCAGTACTTC CASSSQPRDSYEQYF
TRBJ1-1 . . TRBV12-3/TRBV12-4 TGTGCCAGCAGTTTAAGCAGGGCCACTGAAGCTTTCTTT CASSLSRATEAFF
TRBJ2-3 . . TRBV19 TGTGCCAGCAGACCAGTGCTCGGGTTGGGCACAGATACGCAGTATTTT CASRPVLGLGTDTQYF
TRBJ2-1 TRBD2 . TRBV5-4 TGTGCCAGCAGCTTGGTAAAGCTAGCGGGGGGTTACAATGAGCAGTTCTTC CASSLVKLAGGYNEQFF
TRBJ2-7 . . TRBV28 TGTGCCAGCAGTTCCTCCGGGACACCGCATCTTGAGCAGTACTTC CASSSSGTPHLEQYF
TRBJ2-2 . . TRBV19 TGTGCCAGTAAGACAACCTTCTCCGGGGAGCTGTTTTTT CASKTTFSGELFF
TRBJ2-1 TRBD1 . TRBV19 TGTGCCAGTAGAACCGGACAGGGTGAGCAGTTCTTC CASRTGQGEQFF
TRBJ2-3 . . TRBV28 TGTGCCAGCAGTCCCTCGGCGGGGCTTAGCACAGATACGCAGTATTTT CASSPSAGLSTDTQYF
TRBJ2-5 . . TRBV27 TGTGCCAGCAGCCCACTGGGCCAGAAGAAAGAGACCCAGTACTTC CASSPLGQKKETQYF
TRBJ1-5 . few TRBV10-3 TGTGCCATCAGTGGAGGGGGGGGTAATCAGCCCCAGCATTTT CAISGGGGNQPQHF
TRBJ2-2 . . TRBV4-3 TGCGCCAGCAGCCAAGGGGCAGGGGTGGCCGGGGAGCTGTTTTTT CASSQGAGVAGELFF
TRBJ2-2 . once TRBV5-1 TGCGCCAGCAGCTTGTTTGCGGTCACCGGGGAGCTGTTTTTT CASSLFAVTGELFF
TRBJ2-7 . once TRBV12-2 TGTGCAAGTCGCTTCCGGGACAGGGGGCTCGGCGAGCAGTACTTC CASRFRDRGLGEQYF
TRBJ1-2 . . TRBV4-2 TGTGCCAGCAGCCAAGAAGCGACAGGTAGAACCTATGGCTACACCTTC CASSQEATGRTYGYTF
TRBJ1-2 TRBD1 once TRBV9 TGTGCCAGCACCGAAAACTTACAGGGGGGCTACACCTTC CASTENLQGGYTF
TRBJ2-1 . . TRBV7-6 TGTGCCAGCAGCTCCGACTCCACCAGCTCCTACAATGAGCAGTTCTTC CASSSDSTSSYNEQFF
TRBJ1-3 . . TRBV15 TGTGCCACCAGCAGAGTCCCCTTGACAGGTACCTCTGGAAACACCATATATTTT CATSRVPLTGTSGNTIYF
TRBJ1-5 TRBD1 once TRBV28 TGTGCCAGCAGTAGAGGGGGCGGCAATCAGCCCCAGCATTTT CASSRGGGNQPQHF
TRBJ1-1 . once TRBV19 TGTGCCAGTAGTATTTACCGGGGGACGGTGGAAGCTTTCTTT CASSIYRGTVEAFF
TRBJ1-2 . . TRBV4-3 TGCGCCAGCAGCCAAGGAGGTGGAGTAGCTAACTATGGCTACACCTTC CASSQGGGVANYGYTF
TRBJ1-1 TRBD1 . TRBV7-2 TGTGCCAGCAGCTTATACCGCAGGGGGCTGGGGACTGAAGCTTTCTTT CASSLYRRGLGTEAFF
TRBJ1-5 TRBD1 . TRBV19 TGTGCCAGTCGAGGGGGCGGAATTCAGCCCCAGCATTTT CASRGGGIQPQHF
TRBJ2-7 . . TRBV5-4 TGTGCCAGCAGCTTAATAGGGGGCTCCTACGAGCAGTACTTC CASSLIGGSYEQYF
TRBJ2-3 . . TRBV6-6 TGTGCCAGCAGACTCGACTACACAGATACGCAGTATTTT CASRLDYTDTQYF
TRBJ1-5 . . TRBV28 TGTGCCAGCAGTCTACCCCCACTCAGAGGGCAGCCCCAGCATTTT CASSLPPLRGQPQHF
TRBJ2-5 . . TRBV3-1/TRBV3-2 TGTGCCAGCAGCCAAGATTATGGAGTCGGGACCCAGTACTTC CASSQDYGVGTQYF
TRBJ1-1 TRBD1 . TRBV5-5 TGTGCCAGCAGCTTGCAGACAGGGGGAAGGTGGACTGAAGCTTTCTTT CASSLQTGGRWTEAFF
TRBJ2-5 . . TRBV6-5 TGTGCCAGCAGTTCTGGGGACACCCAAGAGACCCAGTACTTC CASSSGDTQETQYF
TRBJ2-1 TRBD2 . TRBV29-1 TGCAGCGTTCTGGGACTAGCGTTAGGTCCCGGCAATGAGCAGTTCTTC CSVLGLALGPGNEQFF
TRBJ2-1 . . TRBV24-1 TGTGCCACCAGTGACACCGGGAGTATATACAATGAGCAGTTCTTC CATSDTGSIYNEQFF
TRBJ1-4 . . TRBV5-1 TGCGCCAGCAGCCCGACTCCGAAGGCAACTAATGAAAAACTGTTTTTT CASSPTPKATNEKLFF
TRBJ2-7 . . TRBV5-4 TGTGCCAGCAGCTTGGACAACTACGAGCAGTACTTC CASSLDNYEQYF
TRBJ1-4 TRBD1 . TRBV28 TGTGCCAGCAGTCTTGTCCCGAGACAGGGGTCCCGAAAAACTAATGAAAAACTGTTTTTT CASSLVPRQGSRKTNEKLFF
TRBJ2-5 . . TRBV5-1 TGCGCCAGCAGAGCTCTGGGGCGAGGGGGTTACCAAGAGACCCAGTACTTC CASRALGRGGYQETQYF
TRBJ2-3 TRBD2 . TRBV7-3 TGTGCCAGCAGTCCGGATGGCGGGGGGGGCACAGATACGCAGTATTTT CASSPDGGGGTDTQYF
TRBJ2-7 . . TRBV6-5 TGTGCCAGCAGCTTCGACAGGCAGACCTACGAGCAGTACTTC CASSFDRQTYEQYF
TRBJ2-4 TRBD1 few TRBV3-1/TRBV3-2 TGTGCCAGCAGCCACTACGAGTGGGAAGCCGGGACAGGGATCGGGGCCAAAAACATTCAGTACTTC CASSHYEWEAGTGIGAKNIQYF
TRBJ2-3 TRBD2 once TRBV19 TGTGCCAGTAGTATAGGCCTAGCGGCCTACACAGATACGCAGTATTTT CASSIGLAAYTDTQYF
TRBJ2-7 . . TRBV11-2 TGTGCCAGCAGCCGAGGACAGACGACAACCTACGAGCAGTACTTC CASSRGQTTTYEQYF
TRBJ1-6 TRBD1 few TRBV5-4 TGTGCCAGCAGGCCCGACAGGGGCGGGTATTCACCCCTCCACTTT CASRPDRGGYSPLHF
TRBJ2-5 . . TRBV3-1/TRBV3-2 TGTGCCAGCAGGCCGCCGGTAACAGGCCGGGAGACCCAGTACTTC CASRPPVTGRETQYF